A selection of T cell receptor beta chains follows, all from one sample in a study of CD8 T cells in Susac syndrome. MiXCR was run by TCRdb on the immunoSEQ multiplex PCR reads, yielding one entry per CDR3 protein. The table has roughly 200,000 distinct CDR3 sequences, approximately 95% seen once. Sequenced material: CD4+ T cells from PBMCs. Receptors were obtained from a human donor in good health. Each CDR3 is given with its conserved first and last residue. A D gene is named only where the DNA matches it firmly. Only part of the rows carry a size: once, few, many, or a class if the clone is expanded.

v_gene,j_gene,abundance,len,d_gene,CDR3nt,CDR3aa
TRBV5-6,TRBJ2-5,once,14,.,TGTGCCAGCAGCTTCGGGACACCCCAAGAGACCCAGTACTTC,CASSFGTPQETQYF
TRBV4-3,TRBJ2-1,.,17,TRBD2,TGCGCCAGCAGCCAAGACGGTAGGACTAGCGTCTACAATGAGCAGTTCTTC,CASSQDGRTSVYNEQFF
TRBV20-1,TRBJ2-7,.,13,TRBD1,TGCAGTGCTAGAGATAAGGGACAGGGGGAGCAGTACTTC,CSARDKGQGEQYF
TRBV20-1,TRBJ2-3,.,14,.,TGCAGTGCTAGGTATCAAGTGGGCACAGATACGCAGTATTTT,CSARYQVGTDTQYF
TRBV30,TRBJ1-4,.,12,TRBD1,TGTGCCTGGGACAGGGGTTTTGAAAAACTGTTTTTT,CAWDRGFEKLFF
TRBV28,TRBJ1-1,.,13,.,TGTGCCAGCAGTTCGAAGTCGAGCGGGGGAGCTTTCTTT,CASSSKSSGGAFF
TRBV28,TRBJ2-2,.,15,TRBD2,TGTGCCAGCAGTCCTCACGGGAGGGCCCCCGGGGAGCTGTTTTTT,CASSPHGRAPGELFF
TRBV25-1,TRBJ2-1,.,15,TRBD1,TGTGCCAGCAGGAGACAGGGTAATACCTACAATGAGCAGTTCTTC,CASRRQGNTYNEQFF
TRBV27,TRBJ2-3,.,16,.,TGTGCCAGCAGTCCACGACTGGCAGTAGCAGCAGATACGCAGTATTTT,CASSPRLAVAADTQYF
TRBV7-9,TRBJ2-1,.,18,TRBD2,TGTGCCAGCAGCTTAGTAAGACTAGCGGGAGGATACCACAATGAGCAGTTCTTC,CASSLVRLAGGYHNEQFF
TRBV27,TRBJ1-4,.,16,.,TGTGCCAGCAGTACGAAAGCGGTGGGGGTTGGTGAAAAACTGTTTTTT,CASSTKAVGVGEKLFF
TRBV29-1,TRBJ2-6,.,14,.,TGCAGCGTTGGGGGAGCAGGTGGGGCCAACGTCCTGACTTTC,CSVGGAGGANVLTF
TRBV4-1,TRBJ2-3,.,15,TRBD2,TGCGCCAGCAGCCAAGGAGCGGGAGCCACAGATACGCAGTATTTT,CASSQGAGATDTQYF
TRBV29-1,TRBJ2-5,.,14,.,TGCAGCGTTGAAAGGGGCGGGGACCAAGAGACCCAGTACTTC,CSVERGGDQETQYF
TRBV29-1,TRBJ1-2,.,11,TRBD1,TGCAGCGTGGACAGGGGCTATGGCTACACCTTC,CSVDRGYGYTF
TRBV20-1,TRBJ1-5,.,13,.,TGCAGTGCTAAGAAGACAGGTCTTCAGCCCCAGCATTTT,CSAKKTGLQPQHF
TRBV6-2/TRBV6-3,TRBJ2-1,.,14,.,TGTGCCAGCGGGGCGTCTAGCGTGTACAATGAGCAGTTCTTC,CASGASSVYNEQFF
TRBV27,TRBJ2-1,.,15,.,TGTGCCAGCAGTCCCCGAGTCAGCTCCTACAATGAGCAGTTCTTC,CASSPRVSSYNEQFF
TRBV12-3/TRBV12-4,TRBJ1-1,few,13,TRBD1,TGTGCCAGCAGTCCTCGACAGGGAACTGAAGCTTTCTTT,CASSPRQGTEAFF
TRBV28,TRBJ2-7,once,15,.,TGTGCCAGCAGCTCCCGGACTTACAGCTCCTACGAGCAGTACTTC,CASSSRTYSSYEQYF
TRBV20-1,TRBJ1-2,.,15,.,TGCAGTGCTAGAGCGGGTGACAGAAATCTGTATGGCTACACCTTC,CSARAGDRNLYGYTF
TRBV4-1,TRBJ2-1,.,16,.,TGCGCCAGCAGAGGACCCCGTTCCCCCCAGGGCAATGAGCAGTTCTTC,CASRGPRSPQGNEQFF
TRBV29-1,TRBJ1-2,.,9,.,TGCAGCGTTGAAGAGGGCTACACCTTC,CSVEEGYTF
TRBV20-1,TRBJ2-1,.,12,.,TGCAGTGCTAGTCGAATGGAGAATGAGCAGTTCTTC,CSASRMENEQFF
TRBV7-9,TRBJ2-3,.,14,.,TGTGCCAGCAGCTTCTCGCAGGGTGGAAATACGCAGTATTTT,CASSFSQGGNTQYF
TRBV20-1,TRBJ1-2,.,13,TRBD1,TGCAGTGCTACCCGACAGGGTAACTATGGCTACACCTTC,CSATRQGNYGYTF
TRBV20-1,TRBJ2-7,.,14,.,TGCAGTGCTAGAGCCCCGGCTACCGGAAAGGAGCAGTACTTC,CSARAPATGKEQYF